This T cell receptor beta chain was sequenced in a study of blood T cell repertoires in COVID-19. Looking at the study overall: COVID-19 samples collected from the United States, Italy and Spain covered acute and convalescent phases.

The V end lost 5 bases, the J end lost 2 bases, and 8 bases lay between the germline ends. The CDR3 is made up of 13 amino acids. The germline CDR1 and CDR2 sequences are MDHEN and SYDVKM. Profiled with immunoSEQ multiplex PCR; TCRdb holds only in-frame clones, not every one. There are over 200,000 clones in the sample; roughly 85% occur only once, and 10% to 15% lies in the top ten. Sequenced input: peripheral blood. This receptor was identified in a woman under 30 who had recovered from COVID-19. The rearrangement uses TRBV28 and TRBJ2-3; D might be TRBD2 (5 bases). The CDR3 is CASSETTTDTQYF. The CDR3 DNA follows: TGTGCCAGCAGTGAGACTACCACAGATACGCAGTATTTT.